These 15 T cell receptor beta chains were sequenced from one sample in a study of long-term antiretroviral therapy in people with HIV. This was the immunoSEQ v3.0 assay at survey level. Some clones are missing from TCRdb's copy, which holds only in-frame ones; the method was immunoSEQ multiplex PCR. The data contain 42,000 or so clones, more than 80% of them singletons. This material consisted of unsorted PBMCs, taken 3.1 years after starting antiretroviral therapy. The receptors were gathered from a woman aged 45-60 years with HIV.

V gene TRBV7-2 combines with J gene TRBJ2-2; TRBD2 matches at 8 bases. The J segment lost 7 bases and the V segment lost 5 bases, leaving 9 bases of the junction unmatched. Germline V CDR1 and CDR2: SGHTA, FQGNSA. The CDR3 spans 15 residues. The chain's CDR3 is CASSQLGGAIGELFF. The CDR3, as DNA: TGTGCCAGCAGCCAGCTCGGGGGGGCCATCGGGGAGCTGTTTTTT.

This clone has a handful of counts. The V and J genes are TRBV4-3 and TRBJ1-2, with TRBD1 as a possible D gene (6 bases). This CDR3 has 13 amino acids. Between the trimmed V and J ends, which lost 5 bases and 5 bases, there was a span of 12 bases. The V gene's germline CDR1 is LGHNA and CDR2 YSLEER. This CDR3 reads CASSGEQGYGYTF. The CDR3 nucleotides are TGCGCCAGCAGCGGTGAACAGGGATATGGCTACACCTTC.

The CDR3 sequence: CASSLTSTDTQYF. CDR3 DNA: TGTGCCAGCAGCTTGACTAGCACAGATACGCAGTATTTT. This rearrangement joins TRBV5-6 to TRBJ2-3; no firm D call. CDR3 length: 13 amino acids. Germline lookup yields CDR1 SGHDT and CDR2 YYEEEE. V was trimmed by 1 base and J by 0 bases, leaving 3 bases between them.

This clone was observed a few times. The chain joins TRBV19 to TRBJ1-2, with TRBD1 as a possible D gene (6 bases). The CDR3 loop spans 14 amino acids. Germline assignment: CDR1 LNHDA and CDR2 SQIVND (reference sequence). Trimming took 2 bases from V and 6 from J, leaving 13 bases between them. DNA for the CDR3: TGTGCCAGTAGTATAAATGCGGGGGCTAATGGCTACACCTTC. This encodes CASSINAGANGYTF.

This chain connects TRBV7-9 to TRBJ2-5; TRBD1 matches at 7 bases. The DNA end is more similar to TRBJ2-7, so the J call may be wrong. CDR1 is SEHNR and CDR2 is FQNEAQ in the germline V gene (reference sequence). This CDR3 has 13 amino acids. As DNA, the CDR3 is TGTGCCTGTACGGGACAGATAACCTACGAGCAGTACTTC. Translation: CACTGQITYEQYF.

The chain links TRBV5-1 to TRBJ1-1, with unresolved D. The CDR3 is made up of 12 amino acids. With 6 bases removed from V and 1 base from J, the gap between germline ends came to 7 bases. Per germline, CDR1 SGHRS and CDR2 YFSETQ. DNA for the CDR3: TGCGCCAGCAAATCGAGGAACACTGAAGCTTTCTTT. Residues: CASKSRNTEAFF.

This rearrangement joins TRBV4-3 to TRBJ2-1; perhaps TRBD2 as D (6 bases). The CDR3 contains 16 residues. The V end lost 0 bases, the J end lost 13 bases, and 22 bases lay between the germline ends. The germline V gene encodes CDR1 LGHNA and CDR2 YSLEER. The CDR3 region is CASSQDKGFTGTHQFF. The CDR3 bases are TGCGCCAGCAGCCAAGACAAAGGGTTTACCGGGACTCATCAGTTCTTC.

This chain uses TRBV18 with TRBJ2-7; 12 bases fit TRBD2. The CDR3 totals 15 residues. CDR1 is KGHSH, CDR2 LQKENI, per germline. J was trimmed by 2 bases and V by 2 bases; bases with no gene match: 1. The CDR3 DNA is TGTGCCAGCTCACCAGCTAGCGGGGGGGCCTACGAGCAGTACTTC. Protein sequence: CASSPASGGAYEQYF.

This rearrangement joins TRBV18 to TRBJ2-4; 10 bases are a match to TRBD1. CDR3 length: 15 amino acids. The junction had 4 bases not matched to a gene; V was cut back by 3 bases and J by 5 bases. CDR1 KGHSH and CDR2 LQKENI come from the germline V gene. The CDR3 is CASSPAGTGENIQYF. CDR3 bases: TGTGCCAGCTCACCGGCCGGGACAGGGGAAAACATTCAGTACTTC.

The chain is built from TRBV7-3 and TRBJ1-1, with D possibly matching TRBD1 (5 bases). Germline CDR1 SGHTA, CDR2 FQGTGA. CDR3 length: 13 amino acids. V was pared by 6 bases and J by 4 bases, with 12 bases between. The CDR3 region is CASSFSTVTEAFF. The CDR3 DNA reads TGTGCCAGCAGTTTTTCGACAGTCACTGAAGCTTTCTTT. Variable domain in full (rest from reference TRBV7-3 and TRBJ1-1): GAGVSQTPSNKVTEKGKYVELRCDPISGHTALYWYRQSLGQGPEFLIYFQGTGAADDSGLPNDRFFAVRPEGSVSTLKIQRTERGDSAVYLCASSFSTVTEAFFGQGTRLTVV.

This chain uses TRBV11-2 with TRBJ1-1; 7 bases match TRBD1. Losses at the gene ends were 2 bases for V and 6 bases for J; bases not matched to a gene: 3. Germline CDR1 and CDR2: SGHAT and FQNNGV. The CDR3 is 13 amino acids. Here the CDR3 reads CASSLQGGAEAFF. The CDR3 coding sequence is TGTGCCAGCAGCTTACAAGGGGGCGCTGAAGCTTTCTTT.

This clone has just a few counts. The rearrangement uses TRBV2 and TRBJ1-2; D is unclear. The V and J ends lost 3 bases and 8 bases respectively, with 7 bases between them. The germline CDR1 and CDR2 sequences are SNHLY and FYNNEI. The CDR3 is 11 amino acids. Written as DNA, the CDR3 is TGTGCCAGCAGTGAGGGCGGGGGCTACACCTTC. The encoded protein is CASSEGGGYTF.

This chain connects TRBV6-5 to TRBJ2-3; TRBD1 matches 7 bases. Unmatched junction bases numbered 9, after V lost 6 bases and J lost 3 bases. The CDR3 covers 15 residues. Looked up from germline, CDR1 is MNHEY and CDR2 is SVGAGI. The DNA of the CDR3 is TGTGCCAGCAGCTCACAGGGGTCGAGGACAGATACGCAGTATTTT. It codes for CASSSQGSRTDTQYF.

This clone was observed once. CDR3 DNA sequence: TGTGCCAGCAGCGAAGGGGCGGGGGGAGCGTACGAGCAGTACTTC. It specifies CASSEGAGGAYEQYF. The chain uses TRBV9 and TRBJ2-7, with 8 nucleotides matching TRBD2. Germline loops: CDR1 SGDLS, CDR2 YYNGEE. Trimming removed 3 bases from V and 4 bases from J; junction bases left unmatched: 9. CDR3 length: 15 residues.

This chain connects TRBV7-6 to TRBJ2-7; TRBD2 matches 8 bases. CDR3 size: 13 residues. The germline V gene encodes CDR1 SGHVS and CDR2 FNYEAQ. With V trimmed by 5 bases and J by 2 bases, 2 bases remained unmatched. CDR3 sequence (DNA): TGTGCCAGCAGCCAGGGACTAGCCTACGAGCAGTACTTC. This translates into CASSQGLAYEQYF.